This TCR beta chain was documented in a study of shared clonotypes between healthy human individuals. Study in general: CD4 naive and memory got three plates each, CD8 naive two, CD8 memory one.

The CDR3 extends over 13 amino acids. Germline V CDR1 and CDR2: ENHRY, SYGVKD. V was shortened by 3 bases and J by 7 bases, with 12 bases between the two germline ends. Libraries were prepared by immunoSEQ multiplex PCR; TCRdb keeps only in-frame clonotypes and omits some of them. The data show 2,500,000 or so clones, 93% seen once. Every one of the donors was a Caucasian adult that lived in Nashville, Tennessee. The gene calls are TRBV10-3 and TRBJ1-2, with no clear D. Sequenced: naive CD4+ T cells from PBMCs. As for subset: CD45RA+ positively selected. The TCR was taken from a man younger than 35 in good health. Some clones in this sample may be carry-over from other donors' samples. This CDR3 reads CAISETVRGGYTF. As DNA, the CDR3 is TGTGCCATCAGTGAAACGGTGCGAGGTGGCTACACCTTC.